The rows below give T cell receptor beta chains drawn from one sample of a study of beta chain features in type 1 diabetes. Measured with immunoSEQ multiplex PCR; TCRdb has only the in-frame clones, and not every one. This table has 250,000 to 300,000 clones, approximately 14% appearing once. Sequencing was performed on naive CD4+ T cells from blood. These TCRs come from a young man with type 1 diabetes. CDR3s include the opening cysteine and the closing phenylalanine or tryptophan. Size is omitted from some rows. Given values are once, few, many or a class for expanded clones.

clone_size j_call v_call cdr3_aa
- TRBJ2-7 TRBV5-1 CASSPGTGGAAQYF
- TRBJ1-5 TRBV19 CATDRGWGNQPQHF
- TRBJ1-2 TRBV4-2 CASSQDTQGRYGYTF
few TRBJ1-2 TRBV4-2 CASSQVGQKIYGYTF
- TRBJ2-1 TRBV5-4 CASSLTSGYEQFF
- TRBJ1-2 TRBV14 CASSPAGATHYGYTF
- TRBJ2-3 TRBV14 CASSQAGGGTQYF
- TRBJ1-2 TRBV30 CAWSVSPGGSLLGYTF
- TRBJ2-1 TRBV5-1 CASSYEGTSGRISYNEQFF
few TRBJ1-1 TRBV11-2 CASSLQGVAFF
- TRBJ2-7 TRBV2 CASSEQTSGLSYEQYF
- TRBJ2-7 TRBV7-3 CASSLGESYEQYF
few TRBJ2-1 TRBV9 CASSVGGGTYNEQFF
few TRBJ1-2 TRBV29-1 CSVGTGSRYYGYTF
few TRBJ2-1 TRBV5-4 CASSLGLAGGPYNEQFF
few TRBJ1-1 TRBV9 CASSVDMYGNTEAFF
few TRBJ2-1 TRBV6-5 CASRAGLATNEQFF
few TRBJ2-1 TRBV19 CACSTLEGWGNEQFF
- TRBJ2-7 TRBV18 CASSKRDSSPYEQYF
- TRBJ2-5 TRBV28 CASSLGLAEASETQYF
few TRBJ1-2 TRBV19 CATQSDRGLGYTF
few TRBJ2-3 TRBV7-2 CASSSRRGGGVKDTQYF
- TRBJ1-1 TRBV27 CASSPTRQARLVFF
few TRBJ2-7 TRBV5-4 CASSLFSNSYEQYF
- TRBJ1-5 TRBV19 CASSMSGGQGFNQPQHF
- TRBJ2-2 TRBV7-2 CASSSSRTGELFF
- TRBJ2-7 TRBV18 CATSPGQRYEQYF
- TRBJ2-7 TRBV29-1 CSVATGGVHEQYF
- TRBJ2-3 TRBV29-1 CSVSDWGGITDTQYF
few TRBJ2-3 TRBV9 CASSVVAGGVTDTQYF
- TRBJ1-5 TRBV2 CASSQQLINQPQHF
- TRBJ1-1 TRBV7-9 CASSLGQGGEAFF
- TRBJ1-2 TRBV28 CASTSATDYGYTF
few TRBJ1-1 TRBV30 CAWSATANTEAFF
few TRBJ2-1 TRBV7-3 CASSLTSRQYNEQFF
- TRBJ2-2 TRBV7-9 CASSSSTGELFF
- TRBJ2-5 TRBV28 CASSLLASGSQETQYF
- TRBJ2-5 TRBV18 CASSRVNQETQYF
few TRBJ2-3 TRBV11-3 CASSPRGGELPDTQYF
few TRBJ2-5 TRBV20-1 CSASGETQYF
- TRBJ2-5 TRBV5-4 CASSAGQGPWQTQYF
- TRBJ1-5 TRBV2 CASRKRGNQPQHF
- TRBJ2-3 TRBV7-9 CASSFTSADTQYF
- TRBJ2-7 TRBV11-2 CASSSLAGGPGEQYF
- TRBJ2-5 TRBV20-1 CSAQGRDF
few TRBJ2-3 TRBV5-4 CASSQGSGGGVDTQYF
- TRBJ2-7 TRBV11-2 CASSLQGYEQYF
- TRBJ2-1 TRBV9 CASSVSLAGGNYNEQFF
- TRBJ1-5 TRBV7-9 CASSAGTGDNQPQHF
few TRBJ2-2 TRBV2 CASSTGVTGELFF
few TRBJ2-5 TRBV7-2 CASSQWTGVETQYF